This T cell receptor (beta chain) stems from a study of T cells in Graves' hyperthyroidism and ophthalmopathy. Diagnosing involved the use of clinical symptoms, serum thyroxine and TRAb, thyroid ultrasound and orbital computed tomography. Overall study results and limits: Clonotypes that were expanded in thyroid above 0.001 mostly appeared in blood too.

Amplification yielded TCR beta CDR3 regions, with RNA transcripts as the source. The TCR CDR3 was amplified in a first-round RT-PCR using the HTBI primer set. TCRdb passed the multiplex PCR reads through MiXCR, listing each CDR3 protein once. The data show roughly 700,000 distinct CDR3 sequences, 14% seen once. CDR3 size: 15 residues. Germline V gives CDR1 MNHEY, CDR2 SVGEGT. Details on this clonotype: Its antigen remains unidentified. The junction differs from germline at one of its ends, possibly a read error.

The chain combines TRBV6-2 or TRBV6-3 with TRBJ2-1; TRBD2 aligns across 10 bases. The sample was blood. The clonotype was recovered from a woman younger than 35 with Graves' hyperthyroidism. This chain's CDR3 is CASSFLAGVNNERFF. The CDR3 DNA follows: TGTGCCAGCAGTTTTCTAGCGGGAGTTAACAATGAGCGGTTCTTC.